The source of this TCR beta chain is a study of cytomegalovirus exposure and HLA in healthy donors. Study outcomes and limitations: In vitro checks showed that a few CMV-associated chains really do target CMV antigens. In a later analysis, TCR beta V- and J-gene trimming showed a link to a missense DCLRE1C variant.

Healthy bone marrow donors made up the cohort. Concerning this clone: The antigen is undetermined.

Both 60 Vbeta primers and 13 Jbeta primers went into the PCR. TCRdb keeps only in-frame clones here, not all; method: immunoSEQ multiplex PCR. This table holds some 140,000 clones, 75% to 90% found once. The V gene lost 4 bases and the J gene lost 7 bases, with 14 bases spanning the gap. The CDR3 loop spans 15 amino acids. Per the germline V gene, CDR1 is MNHEY and CDR2 is SVGAGI. The chain employs TRBV6-5 and TRBJ1-6; D is perhaps TRBD1 (5 bases). Sample: PBMCs. The sequence came from a woman aged 25 to 39 in good health and CMV-seropositive. The CDR3 region is CASSWGLPGNSPLHF. The CDR3 coding sequence is TGTGCCAGCAGTTGGGGACTACCGGGGAATTCACCCCTCCACTTT.